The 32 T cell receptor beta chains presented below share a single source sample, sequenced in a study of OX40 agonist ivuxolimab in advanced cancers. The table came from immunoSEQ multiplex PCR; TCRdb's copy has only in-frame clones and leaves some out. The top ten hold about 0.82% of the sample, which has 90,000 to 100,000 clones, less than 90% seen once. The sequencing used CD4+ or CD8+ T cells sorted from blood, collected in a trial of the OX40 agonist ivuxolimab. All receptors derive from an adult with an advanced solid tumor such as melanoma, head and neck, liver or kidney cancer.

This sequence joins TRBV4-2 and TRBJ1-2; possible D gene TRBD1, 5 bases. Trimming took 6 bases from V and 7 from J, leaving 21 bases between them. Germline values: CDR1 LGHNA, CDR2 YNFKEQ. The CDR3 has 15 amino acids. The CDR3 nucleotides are TGTGCCAGCAGTAAAACAGGTTCCCTTCTCATTGGCTACACCTTC. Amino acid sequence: CASSKTGSLLIGYTF.

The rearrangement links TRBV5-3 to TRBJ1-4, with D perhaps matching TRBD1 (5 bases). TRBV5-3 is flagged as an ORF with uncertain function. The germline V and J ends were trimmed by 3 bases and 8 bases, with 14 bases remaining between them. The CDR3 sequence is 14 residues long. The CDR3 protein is CARSWGRAGEKLFF. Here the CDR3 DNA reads TGTGCCAGAAGCTGGGGCAGAGCGGGGGAAAAACTGTTTTTT.

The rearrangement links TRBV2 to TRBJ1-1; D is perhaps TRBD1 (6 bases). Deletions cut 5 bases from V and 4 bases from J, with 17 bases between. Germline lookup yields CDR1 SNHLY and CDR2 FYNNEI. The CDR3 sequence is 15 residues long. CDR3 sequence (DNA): TGTGCCAGCAGTCGAAGCAGGGACAAAAGCACTGAAGCTTTCTTT. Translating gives CASSRSRDKSTEAFF.

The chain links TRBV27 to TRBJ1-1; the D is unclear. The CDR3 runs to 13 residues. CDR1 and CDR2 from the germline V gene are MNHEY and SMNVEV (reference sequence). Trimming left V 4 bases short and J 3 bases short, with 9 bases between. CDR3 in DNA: TGTGCCAGCAGTTCCTTGAGACACACTGAAGCTTTCTTT. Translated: CASSSLRHTEAFF.

This CDR3 reads CASSSRGPGPQHF. DNA of the CDR3: TGTGCCAGCAGCTCCCGGGGGCCAGGTCCCCAGCATTTT. V usage is TRBV7-8 and J usage is TRBJ1-5, with D maybe TRBD1 (6 bases). This CDR3 spans 13 amino acids. The V end was cut by 4 bases, the J end by 10 bases, with 14 bases between. The germline V gene encodes CDR1 SGHVS and CDR2 FQNEAQ. The full variable domain, in which reference TRBV7-8 and TRBJ1-5 provide the parts outside the CDR3, is GAGVSQSPRYKVAKRGQDVALRCDPISGHVSLFWYQQALGQGPEFLTYFQNEAQLDKSGLPSDRFFAERPEGSVSTLKIQRTQQEDSAVYLCASSSRGPGPQHFGDGTRLSIL.

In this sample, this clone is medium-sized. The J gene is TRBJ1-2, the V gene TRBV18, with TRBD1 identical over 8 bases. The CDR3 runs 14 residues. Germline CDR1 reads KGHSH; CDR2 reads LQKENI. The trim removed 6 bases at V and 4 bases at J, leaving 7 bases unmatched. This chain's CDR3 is CASSPAGQVYGYTF. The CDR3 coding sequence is TGTGCCAGCTCCCCCGCGGGACAGGTCTATGGCTACACCTTC.

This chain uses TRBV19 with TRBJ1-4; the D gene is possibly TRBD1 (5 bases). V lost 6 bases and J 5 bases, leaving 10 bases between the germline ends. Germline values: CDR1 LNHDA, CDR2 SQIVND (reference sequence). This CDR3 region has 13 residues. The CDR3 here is CASRRQGNEKLFF. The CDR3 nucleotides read TGTGCCAGTAGGAGGCAGGGAAATGAAAAACTGTTTTTT. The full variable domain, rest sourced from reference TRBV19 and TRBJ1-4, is DGGITQSPKYLFRKEGQNVTLSCEQNLNHDAMYWYRQDPGQGLRLIYYSQIVNDFQKGDIAEGYSVSREKKESFPLTVTSAQKNPTAFYLCASRRQGNEKLFFGSGTQLSVL.

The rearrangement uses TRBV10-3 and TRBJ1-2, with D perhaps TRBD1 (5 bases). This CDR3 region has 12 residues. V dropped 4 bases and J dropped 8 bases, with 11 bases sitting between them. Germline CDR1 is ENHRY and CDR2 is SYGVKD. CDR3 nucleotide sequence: TGTGCCATCAGTGGGGGCCCGCAGGGCTACACCTTC. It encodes CAISGGPQGYTF.

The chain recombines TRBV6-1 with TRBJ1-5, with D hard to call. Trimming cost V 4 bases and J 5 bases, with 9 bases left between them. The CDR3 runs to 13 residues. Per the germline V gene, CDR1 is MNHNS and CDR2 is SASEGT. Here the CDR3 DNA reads TGTGCCAGCAGTGTATATCTCCATCAGCCCCAGCATTTT. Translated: CASSVYLHQPQHF.

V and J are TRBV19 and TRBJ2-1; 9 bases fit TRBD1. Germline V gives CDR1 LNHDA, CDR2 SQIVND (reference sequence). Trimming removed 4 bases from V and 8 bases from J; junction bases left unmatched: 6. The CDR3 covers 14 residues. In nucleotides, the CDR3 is TGTGCCAGTAGTACGAGACAGGGGGGAGATGAGCAGTTCTTC. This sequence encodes CASSTRQGGDEQFF.

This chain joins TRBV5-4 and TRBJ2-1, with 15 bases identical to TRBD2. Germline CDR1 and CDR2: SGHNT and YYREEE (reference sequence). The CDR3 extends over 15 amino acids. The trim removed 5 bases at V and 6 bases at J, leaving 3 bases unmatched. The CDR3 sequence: CASSSGLAGGNEQFF. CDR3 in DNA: TGTGCCAGCAGTTCGGGACTAGCGGGAGGCAATGAGCAGTTCTTC.

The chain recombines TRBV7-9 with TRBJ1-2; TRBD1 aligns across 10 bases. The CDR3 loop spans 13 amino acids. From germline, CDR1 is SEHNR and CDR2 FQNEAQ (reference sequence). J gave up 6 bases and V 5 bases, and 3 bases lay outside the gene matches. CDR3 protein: CASSLTGGNGYTF. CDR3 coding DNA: TGTGCCAGCAGCCTGACAGGGGGCAATGGCTACACCTTC.

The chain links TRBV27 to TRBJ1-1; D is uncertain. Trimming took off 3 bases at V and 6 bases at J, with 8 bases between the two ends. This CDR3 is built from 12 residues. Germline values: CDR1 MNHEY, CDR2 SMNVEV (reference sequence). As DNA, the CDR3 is TGTGCCAGCAGTTTCTGGCAGCCTGAAGCTTTCTTT. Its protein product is CASSFWQPEAFF.

The CDR3 DNA follows: TGTGCCAGCAGTGGACAGGCGGAGGGCGAAAAACTGTTTTTT. As protein: CASSGQAEGEKLFF. V and J are TRBV2 and TRBJ1-4; D is possibly TRBD1 (6 bases). The CDR3 extends over 14 amino acids. Germline assignment: CDR1 SNHLY and CDR2 FYNNEI. V was cut by 4 bases and J by 8 bases, with 14 bases left in between.

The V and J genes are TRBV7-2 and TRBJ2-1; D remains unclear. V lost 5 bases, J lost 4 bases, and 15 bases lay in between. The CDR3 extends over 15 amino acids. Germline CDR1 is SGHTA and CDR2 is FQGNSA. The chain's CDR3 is CASSPGWGRYNEQFF. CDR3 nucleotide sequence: TGTGCCAGCAGCCCCGGGTGGGGTAGATACAATGAGCAGTTCTTC.

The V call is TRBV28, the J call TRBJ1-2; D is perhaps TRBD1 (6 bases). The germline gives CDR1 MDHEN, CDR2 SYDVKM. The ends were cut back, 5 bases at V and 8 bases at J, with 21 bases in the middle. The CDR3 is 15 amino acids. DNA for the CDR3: TGTGCCAGCAGTGGAAATCAGGGAATTGGGGGCGGCTACACCTTC. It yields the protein CASSGNQGIGGGYTF.

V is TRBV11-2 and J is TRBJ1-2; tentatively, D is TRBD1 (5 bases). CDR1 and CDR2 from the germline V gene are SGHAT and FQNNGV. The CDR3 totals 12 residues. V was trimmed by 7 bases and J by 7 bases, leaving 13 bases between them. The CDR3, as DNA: TGTGCCAGCACCTCGGGGCCGCGTGGCTACACCTTC. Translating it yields CASTSGPRGYTF.

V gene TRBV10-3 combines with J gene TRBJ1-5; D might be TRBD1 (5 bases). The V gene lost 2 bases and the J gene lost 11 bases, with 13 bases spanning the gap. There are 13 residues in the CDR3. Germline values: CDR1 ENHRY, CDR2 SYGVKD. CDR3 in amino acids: CAISEDQKGAQHF. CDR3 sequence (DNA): TGTGCCATCAGTGAGGATCAGAAAGGGGCCCAGCATTTT.

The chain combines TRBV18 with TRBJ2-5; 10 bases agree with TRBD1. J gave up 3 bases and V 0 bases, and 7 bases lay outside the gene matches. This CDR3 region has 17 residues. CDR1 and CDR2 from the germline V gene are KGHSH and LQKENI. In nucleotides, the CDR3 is TGTGCCAGCTCACCACCGGGACAGGGGCGAGTGGAAGAGACCCAGTACTTC. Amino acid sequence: CASSPPGQGRVEETQYF.

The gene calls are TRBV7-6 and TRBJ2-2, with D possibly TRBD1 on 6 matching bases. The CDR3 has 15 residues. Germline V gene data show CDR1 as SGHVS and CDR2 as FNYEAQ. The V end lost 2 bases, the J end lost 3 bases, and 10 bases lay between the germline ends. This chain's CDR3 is CASSLRYRDTGELFF. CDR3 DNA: TGTGCCAGCAGCTTACGGTACAGGGACACCGGGGAGCTGTTTTTT.

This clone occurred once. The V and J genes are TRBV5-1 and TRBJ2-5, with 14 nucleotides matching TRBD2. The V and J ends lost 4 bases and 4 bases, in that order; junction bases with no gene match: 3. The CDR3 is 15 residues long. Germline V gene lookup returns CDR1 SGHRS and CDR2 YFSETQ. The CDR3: CASSLGLAGGETQYF. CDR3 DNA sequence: TGCGCCAGCAGCCTTGGACTAGCGGGAGGAGAGACCCAGTACTTC.

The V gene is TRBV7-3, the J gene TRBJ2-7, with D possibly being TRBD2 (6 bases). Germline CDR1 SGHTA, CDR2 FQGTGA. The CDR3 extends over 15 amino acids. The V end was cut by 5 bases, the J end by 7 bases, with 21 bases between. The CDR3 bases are TGTGCCAGCAGCCAAAGCGGGCCCCTGGGGAGTGAGCAGTACTTC. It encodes CASSQSGPLGSEQYF.

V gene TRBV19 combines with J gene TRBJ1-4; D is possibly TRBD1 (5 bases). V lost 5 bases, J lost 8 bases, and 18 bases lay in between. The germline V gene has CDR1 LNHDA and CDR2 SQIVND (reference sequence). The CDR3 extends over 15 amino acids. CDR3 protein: CASSSKTGQLEKLFF. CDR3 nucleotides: TGTGCCAGTAGTTCGAAAACGGGGCAGCTAGAAAAACTGTTTTTT.

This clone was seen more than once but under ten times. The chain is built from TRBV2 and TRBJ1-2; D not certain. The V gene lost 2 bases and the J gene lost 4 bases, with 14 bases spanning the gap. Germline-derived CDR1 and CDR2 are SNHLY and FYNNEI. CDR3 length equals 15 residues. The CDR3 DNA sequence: TGTGCCAGCAGTGAATCCCAGCCTCACCTCTATGGCTACACCTTC. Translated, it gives CASSESQPHLYGYTF. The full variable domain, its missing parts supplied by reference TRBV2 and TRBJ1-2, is EPEVTQTPSHQVTQMGQEVILRCVPISNHLYFYWYRQILGQKVEFLVSFYNNEISEKSEIFDDQFSVERPDGSNFTLKIRSTKLEDSAMYFCASSESQPHLYGYTFGSGTRLTVV.

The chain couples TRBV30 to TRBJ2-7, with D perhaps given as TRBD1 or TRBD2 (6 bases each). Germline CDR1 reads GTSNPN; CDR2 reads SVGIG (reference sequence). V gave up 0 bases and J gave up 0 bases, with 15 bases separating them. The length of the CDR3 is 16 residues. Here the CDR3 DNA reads TGTGCCTGGAGTGTACCGGTGGGGGGCCCCTCCTACGAGCAGTACTTC. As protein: CAWSVPVGGPSYEQYF. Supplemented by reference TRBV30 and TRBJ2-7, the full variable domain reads SQTIHQWPATLVQPVGSPLSLECTVEGTSNPNLYWYRQAAGRGLQLLFYSVGIGQISSEVPQNLSASRPQDRQFILSSKKLLLSDSGFYLCAWSVPVGGPSYEQYFGPGTRLTVT.

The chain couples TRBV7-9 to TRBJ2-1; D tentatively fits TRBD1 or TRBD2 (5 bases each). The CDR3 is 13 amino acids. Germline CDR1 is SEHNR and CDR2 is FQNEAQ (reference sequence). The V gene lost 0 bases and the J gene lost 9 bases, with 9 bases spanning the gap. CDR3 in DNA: TGTGCCAGCAGCTTAGCGCAGGGACGTGAGCAGTTCTTC. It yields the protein CASSLAQGREQFF.

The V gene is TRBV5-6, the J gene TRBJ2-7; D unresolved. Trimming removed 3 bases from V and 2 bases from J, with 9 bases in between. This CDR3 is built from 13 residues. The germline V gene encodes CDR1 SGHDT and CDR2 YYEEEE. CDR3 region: CASSWQRTYEQYF. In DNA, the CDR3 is TGTGCCAGCAGCTGGCAACGTACCTACGAGCAGTACTTC.

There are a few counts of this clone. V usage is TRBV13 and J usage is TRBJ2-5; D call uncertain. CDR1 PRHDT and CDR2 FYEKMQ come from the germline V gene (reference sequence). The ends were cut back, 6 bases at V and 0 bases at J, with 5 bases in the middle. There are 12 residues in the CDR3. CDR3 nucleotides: TGTGCCAGCAGTTGGAACCAAGAGACCCAGTACTTC. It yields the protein CASSWNQETQYF.

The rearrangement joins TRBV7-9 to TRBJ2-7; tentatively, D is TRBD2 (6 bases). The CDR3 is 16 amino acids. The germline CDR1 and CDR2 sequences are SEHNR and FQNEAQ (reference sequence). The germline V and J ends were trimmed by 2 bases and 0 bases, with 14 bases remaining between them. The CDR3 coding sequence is TGTGCCAGCAGCTTATCGCCGGGACTTAGCTCCTACGAGCAGTACTTC. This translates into CASSLSPGLSSYEQYF.

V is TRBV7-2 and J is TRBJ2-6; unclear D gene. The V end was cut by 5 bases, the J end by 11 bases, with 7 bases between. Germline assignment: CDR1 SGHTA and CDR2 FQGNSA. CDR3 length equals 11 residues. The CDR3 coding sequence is TGTGCCAGCAGCCTCTCCTACGTCCTGACTTTC. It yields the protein CASSLSYVLTF.

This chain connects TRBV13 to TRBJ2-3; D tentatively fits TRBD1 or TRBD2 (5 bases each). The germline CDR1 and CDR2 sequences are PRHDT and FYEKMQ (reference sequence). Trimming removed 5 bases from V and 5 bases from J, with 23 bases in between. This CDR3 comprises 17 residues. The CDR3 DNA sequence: TGTGCCAGCAGCCGGCGTCGGGGCGGGTCGGGCCAAGATACGCAGTATTTT. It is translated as CASSRRRGGSGQDTQYF.

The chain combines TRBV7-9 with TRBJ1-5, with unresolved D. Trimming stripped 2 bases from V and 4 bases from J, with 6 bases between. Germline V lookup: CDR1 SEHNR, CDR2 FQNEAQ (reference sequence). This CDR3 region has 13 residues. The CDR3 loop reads CASSLRGNQPQHF. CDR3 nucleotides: TGTGCCAGCAGCTTACGGGGAAATCAGCCCCAGCATTTT.